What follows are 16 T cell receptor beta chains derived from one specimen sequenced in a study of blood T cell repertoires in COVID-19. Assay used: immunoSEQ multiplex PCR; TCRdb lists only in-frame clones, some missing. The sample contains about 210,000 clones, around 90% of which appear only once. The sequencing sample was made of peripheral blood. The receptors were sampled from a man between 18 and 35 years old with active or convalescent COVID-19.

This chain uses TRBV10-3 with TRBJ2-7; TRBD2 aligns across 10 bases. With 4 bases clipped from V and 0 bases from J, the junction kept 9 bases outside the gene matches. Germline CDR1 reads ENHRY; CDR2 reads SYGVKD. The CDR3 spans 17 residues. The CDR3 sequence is CAISAGVAGGHSYEQYF. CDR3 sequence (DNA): TGTGCCATCAGTGCGGGCGTAGCGGGAGGCCACTCCTACGAGCAGTACTTC.

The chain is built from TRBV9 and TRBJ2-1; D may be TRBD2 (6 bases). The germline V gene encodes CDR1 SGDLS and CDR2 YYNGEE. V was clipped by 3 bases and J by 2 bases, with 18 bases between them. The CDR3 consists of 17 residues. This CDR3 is CASSAWTTVGPYNEQFF. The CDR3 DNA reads TGTGCCAGCAGCGCCTGGACTACCGTAGGCCCCTACAATGAGCAGTTCTTC.

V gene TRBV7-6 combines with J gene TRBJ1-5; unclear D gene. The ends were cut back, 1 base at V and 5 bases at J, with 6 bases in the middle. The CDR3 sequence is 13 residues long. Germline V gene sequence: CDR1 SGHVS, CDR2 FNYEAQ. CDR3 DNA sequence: TGTGCCAGCAGCTTAGGATCAGATCAGCCCCAGCATTTT. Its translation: CASSLGSDQPQHF. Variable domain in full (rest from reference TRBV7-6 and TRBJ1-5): GAGVSQSPRYKVTKRGQDVALRCDPISGHVSLYWYRQALGQGPEFLTYFNYEAQQDKSGLPNDRFSAERPEGSISTLTIQRTEQRDSAMYRCASSLGSDQPQHFGDGTRLSIL.

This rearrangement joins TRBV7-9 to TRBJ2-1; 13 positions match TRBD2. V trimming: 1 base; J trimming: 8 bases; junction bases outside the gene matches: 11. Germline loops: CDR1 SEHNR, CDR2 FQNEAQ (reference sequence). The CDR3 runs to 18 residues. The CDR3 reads CASSLVSLAGGSFDEQFF. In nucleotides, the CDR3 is TGTGCCAGCAGCTTAGTCTCACTAGCGGGAGGGAGCTTCGATGAGCAGTTCTTC.

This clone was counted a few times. In DNA, the CDR3 is TGTGCCAGCAGCCCCACCGACAGGGCGTATGGCTACACCTTC. Translation: CASSPTDRAYGYTF. The genes are TRBV6-5 and TRBJ1-2; TRBD1 matches at 7 bases. The CDR3 length is 14 residues. V shed 6 bases, J shed 5 bases, and the junction held 9 bases outside the gene matches. Germline lookup yields CDR1 MNHEY and CDR2 SVGAGI.

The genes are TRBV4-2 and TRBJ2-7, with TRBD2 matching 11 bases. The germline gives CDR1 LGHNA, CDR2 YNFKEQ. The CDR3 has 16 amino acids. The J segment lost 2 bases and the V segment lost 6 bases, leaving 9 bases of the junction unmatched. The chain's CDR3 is CASSQEGLAEPYEQYF. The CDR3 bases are TGTGCCAGCAGTCAGGAGGGACTAGCGGAGCCCTACGAGCAGTACTTC.

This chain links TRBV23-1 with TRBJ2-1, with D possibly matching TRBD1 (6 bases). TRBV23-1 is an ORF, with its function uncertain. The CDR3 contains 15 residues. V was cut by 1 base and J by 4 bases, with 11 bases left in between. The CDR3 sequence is CASSQYREKYNEQFF. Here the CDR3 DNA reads TGCGCCAGCAGTCAATACAGGGAGAAATACAATGAGCAGTTCTTC.

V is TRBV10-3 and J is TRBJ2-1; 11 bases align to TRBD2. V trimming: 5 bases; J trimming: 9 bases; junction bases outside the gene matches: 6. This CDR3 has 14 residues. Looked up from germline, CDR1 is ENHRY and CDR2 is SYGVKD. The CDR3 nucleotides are TGTGCCATCAGTACTTCTCTAGCGGGAGGTGAGCAGTTCTTC. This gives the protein CAISTSLAGGEQFF.

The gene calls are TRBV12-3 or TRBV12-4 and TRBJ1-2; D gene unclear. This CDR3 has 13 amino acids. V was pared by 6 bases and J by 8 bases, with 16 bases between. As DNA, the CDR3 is TGTGCCAGCAGCCAGACACCACCGGGGGGCTACACCTTC. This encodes CASSQTPPGGYTF.

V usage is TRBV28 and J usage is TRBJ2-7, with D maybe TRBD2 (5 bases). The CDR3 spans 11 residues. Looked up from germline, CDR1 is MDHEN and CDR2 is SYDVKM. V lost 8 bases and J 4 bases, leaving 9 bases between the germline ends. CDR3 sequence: CASGRRYEQYF. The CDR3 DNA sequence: TGTGCCAGCGGACGGAGGTACGAGCAGTACTTC.

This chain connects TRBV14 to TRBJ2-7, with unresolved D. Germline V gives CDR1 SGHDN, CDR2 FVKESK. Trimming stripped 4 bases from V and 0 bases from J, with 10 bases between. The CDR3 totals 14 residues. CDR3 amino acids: CASSPDIGSYEQYF. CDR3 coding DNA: TGTGCCAGCAGCCCTGACATTGGCTCCTACGAGCAGTACTTC.

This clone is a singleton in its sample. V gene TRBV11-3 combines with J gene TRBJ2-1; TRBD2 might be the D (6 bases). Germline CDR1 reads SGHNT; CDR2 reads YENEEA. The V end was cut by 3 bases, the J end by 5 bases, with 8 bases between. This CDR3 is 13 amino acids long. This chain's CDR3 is CASSLSGHNEQFF. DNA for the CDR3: TGTGCCAGCAGCTTGAGCGGGCACAATGAGCAGTTCTTC.

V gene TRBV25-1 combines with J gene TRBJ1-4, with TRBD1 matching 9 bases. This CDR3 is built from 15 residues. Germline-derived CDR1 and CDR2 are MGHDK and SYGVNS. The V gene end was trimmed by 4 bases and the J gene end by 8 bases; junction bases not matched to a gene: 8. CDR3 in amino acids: CASSGGTGPGEKLFF. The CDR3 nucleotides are TGTGCCAGCAGTGGCGGGACAGGGCCGGGGGAAAAACTGTTTTTT.

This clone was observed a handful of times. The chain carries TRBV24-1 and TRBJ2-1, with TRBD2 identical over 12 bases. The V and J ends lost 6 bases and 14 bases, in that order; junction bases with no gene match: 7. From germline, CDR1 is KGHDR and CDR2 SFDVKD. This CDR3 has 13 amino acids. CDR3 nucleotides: TGTGCCACCAGTCCTACTAGCGGGAGGCTGGAGTTCTTC. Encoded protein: CATSPTSGRLEFF.

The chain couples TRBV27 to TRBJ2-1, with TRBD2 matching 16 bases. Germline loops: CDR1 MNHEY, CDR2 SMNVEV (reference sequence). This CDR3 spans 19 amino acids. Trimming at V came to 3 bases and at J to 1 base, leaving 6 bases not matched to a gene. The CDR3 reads CASSLSGLAGGWSYNEQFF. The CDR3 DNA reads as TGTGCCAGCAGTTTGTCGGGACTAGCGGGAGGGTGGTCCTACAATGAGCAGTTCTTC.

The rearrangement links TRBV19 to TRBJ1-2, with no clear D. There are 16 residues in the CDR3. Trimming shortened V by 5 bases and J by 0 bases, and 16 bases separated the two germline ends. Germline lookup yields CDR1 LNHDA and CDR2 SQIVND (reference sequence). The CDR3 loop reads CASSASMVLTNYGYTF. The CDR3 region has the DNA TGTGCCAGTAGTGCCTCTATGGTTCTTACTAACTATGGCTACACCTTC.